Below, 2 T cell receptor beta chains from the same sample are listed, as sequenced in a study of identical twins' blood T cells. TCRdb reprocessed the 5' RACE reads via MiXCR and lists one record per CDR3 protein. Among a few hundred thousand distinct CDR3 sequences listed, over 25% were seen once. Specimen: PBMCs. The receptors here all came from a woman aged 18-49 years in good health.

A remark on this clonotype: Its ends do not fully match the called genes, so a read error is possible. The J gene is TRBJ1-1, the V gene TRBV2; tentative D call: TRBD1 (5 bases). Germline values: CDR1 SNHLY, CDR2 FYNNEI. This CDR3 contains 16 residues. The CDR3 DNA follows: TGTGCCAGCAGTGAAGCCTTGCTGAAACCTGGGACTGAATCTTTCTTT. Protein sequence: CASSEALLKPGTESFF.

This chain joins TRBV20-1 and TRBJ1-2; 9 bases are shared with TRBD1. The CDR3 length is 16 residues. The V gene's germline CDR1 is DFQATT and CDR2 SNEGSKA (reference sequence). J gave up 3 bases and V 5 bases, and 13 bases lay outside the gene matches. The CDR3 nucleotides read TGCAGTGCTTTGGACAGGGGAAAACGGCAAGACTATGGCTACACCTTC. It codes for CSALDRGKRQDYGYTF.